This TCR beta chain was profiled in a study of shared clonotypes between healthy human individuals. Terminally differentiated effector memory CD45RA+ cells were excluded by CCR7 positive selection of CD45RO-negative cells. In replicate PCRs of sorted subsets, 150 to 200 ng DNA, tens of thousands of T cell genomes, was used. Produced via immunoSEQ multiplex PCR; TCRdb's table is partial and in-frame only. The sample consists of about 820,000 clones, nearly 95% of them appearing once. General observations from the study: The expectation was that sequencing depth would affect clonotype sharing among donors.

This CDR3 has 16 residues. On this clone itself: Its cognate antigen is unknown.

Sequenced sample: naive CD8+ T cells sorted from blood. The V call is TRBV21-1, the J call TRBJ2-1; the DNA was not used to check the table's D call, TRBD1. TRBV21-1 counts as a pseudogene. This TCR came from a man younger than 40 in good health. The CDR3 sequence is CASSKGTGVTTLEQFF. The CDR3 bases are TGTGCCAGCAGCAAAGGGACAGGGGTAACTACACTCGAGCAGTTCTTC.